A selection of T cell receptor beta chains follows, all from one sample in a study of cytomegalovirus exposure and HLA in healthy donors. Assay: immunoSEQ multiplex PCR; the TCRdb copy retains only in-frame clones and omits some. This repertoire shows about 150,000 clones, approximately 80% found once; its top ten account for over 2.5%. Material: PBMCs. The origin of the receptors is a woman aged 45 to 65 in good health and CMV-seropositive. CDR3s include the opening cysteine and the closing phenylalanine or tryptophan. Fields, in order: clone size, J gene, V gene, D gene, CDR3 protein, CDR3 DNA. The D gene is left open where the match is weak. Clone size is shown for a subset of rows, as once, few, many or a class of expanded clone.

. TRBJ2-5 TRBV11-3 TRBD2 CASSLGASGSGPEETQYF TGTGCCAGCAGCTTAGGGGCTAGCGGGTCCGGGCCGGAAGAGACCCAGTACTTC
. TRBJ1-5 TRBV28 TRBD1 CASSPAYRGNQPQHF TGTGCCAGCAGTCCCGCTTACAGGGGGAATCAGCCCCAGCATTTT
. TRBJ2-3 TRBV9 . CASSVIGLGQDKIYF TGTGCCAGCAGCGTAATAGGGCTGGGGCAGGATAAGATATATTTT
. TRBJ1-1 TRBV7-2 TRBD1 CASSLRPIRDREEAFF TGTGCCAGCAGCCTTAGACCCATCCGGGACAGGGAAGAGGCTTTCTTT
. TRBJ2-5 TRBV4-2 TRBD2 CASSQDRGRASGRKETQYF TGTGCCAGCAGCCAAGATCGAGGGAGAGCTAGCGGGAGGAAAGAGACCCAGTACTTC
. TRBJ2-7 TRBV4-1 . CASSQDFQGGYEQYF TGCGCCAGCAGCCAGGACTTTCAGGGAGGCTACGAGCAGTACTTC
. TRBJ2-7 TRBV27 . CASSLRQVGYEQYF TGTGCCAGTTCACTAAGACAGGTGGGCTACGAGCAGTACTTC
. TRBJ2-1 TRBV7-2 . CASSLGGQIEQFF TGTGCCAGCAGCTTGGGGGGACAGATAGAGCAGTTCTTC
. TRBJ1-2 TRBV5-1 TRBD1 CASSNRTGGYGYTF TGCGCCAGCAGCAACCGGACAGGGGGTTATGGCTACACCTTC
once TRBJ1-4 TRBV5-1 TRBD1 CASSPGTGARKLFF TGCGCCAGCAGCCCAGGGACAGGGGCTAGAAAACTGTTTTTT
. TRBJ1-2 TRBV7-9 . CASSPVQGLGTF TGTGCCAGCAGCCCCGTGCAGGGGCTCGGGACCTTC
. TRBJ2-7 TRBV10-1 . CASSEGLHYEQYF TGCGCCAGCAGTGAGGGACTTCACTACGAGCAGTACTTC
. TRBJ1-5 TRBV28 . CASRRPGDHQPQHF TGTGCCAGCAGACGTCCAGGGGACCATCAGCCCCAGCATTTT
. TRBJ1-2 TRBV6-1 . CASSEPTGLSYGYTF TGTGCCAGCAGTGAGCCAACAGGGCTAAGCTATGGCTACACCTTC
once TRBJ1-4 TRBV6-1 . CASSGSPVATNEKLFF TGTGCCAGCAGTGGAAGCCCGGTTGCAACTAATGAAAAACTGTTTTTT
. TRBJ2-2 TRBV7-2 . CASSSTVVAGELFF TGTGCCAGCAGCTCAACCGTAGTAGCCGGGGAGCTGTTTTTT
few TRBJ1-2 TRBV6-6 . CASSPPGYTF TGTGCCAGCAGCCCTCCTGGCTACACCTTC
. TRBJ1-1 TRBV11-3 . CASSASRNTEAFF TGTGCCAGCAGCGCTAGCAGGAACACTGAAGCTTTCTTT
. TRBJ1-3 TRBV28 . CASSPYYISGNTIYF TGTGCCAGCAGTCCCTACTACATATCTGGAAACACCATATATTTT
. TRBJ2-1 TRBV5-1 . CASSFGQGEYNEQFF TGCGCCAGCAGCTTTGGCCAGGGCGAGTACAATGAGCAGTTCTTC
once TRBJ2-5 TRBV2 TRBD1 CANSGDRAFSETQYF TGTGCCAACAGTGGAGACAGGGCTTTTTCAGAGACCCAGTACTTC
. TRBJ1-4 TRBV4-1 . CASSRGGREKLFF TGCGCCAGCAGCCGAGGGGGACGGGAAAAACTGTTTTTT
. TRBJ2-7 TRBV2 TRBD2 CASSLRGRAAMGGSYEQYF TGTGCCAGCAGCCTCCGCGGGAGGGCCGCAATGGGGGGCTCCTACGAGCAGTACTTC
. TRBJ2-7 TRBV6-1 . CASSETQGSYEQYF TGTGCCAGCAGTGAGACGCAGGGGTCCTACGAGCAGTACTTC
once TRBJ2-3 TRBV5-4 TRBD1 CASSLAGGRNADTQYF TGTGCCAGCAGCTTGGCAGGGGGCAGGAACGCAGATACGCAGTATTTT
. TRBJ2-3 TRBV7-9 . CASSFPSGGYTQYF TGTGCCAGCAGCTTCCCCTCCGGGGGTTATACGCAGTATTTT
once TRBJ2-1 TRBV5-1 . CASSRDRSSYNEQFF TGCGCCAGCAGCAGAGACAGGAGCTCCTACAATGAGCAGTTCTTC
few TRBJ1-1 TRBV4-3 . CASSQERGHTEAFF TGCGCCAGCAGCCAAGAAAGGGGTCACACTGAAGCTTTCTTT
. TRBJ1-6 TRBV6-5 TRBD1 CASRTGQGFNSPLHF TGTGCCAGCAGAACCGGACAGGGTTTTAATTCACCCCTCCACTTT
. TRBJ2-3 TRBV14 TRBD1 CASSRPGQGRTDTQYF TGTGCCAGCAGCCGTCCGGGACAGGGGAGGACAGATACGCAGTATTTT
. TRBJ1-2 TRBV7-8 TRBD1 CASSIDGTDYGYTF TGTGCCAGCAGCATAGACGGGACAGACTATGGCTACACCTTC
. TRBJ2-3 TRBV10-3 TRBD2 CAISDSGGAADTQYF TGTGCCATCAGTGATAGCGGGGGGGCGGCGGATACGCAGTATTTT